This T cell receptor beta chain was sequenced in a study of memory B cells and T cells in multiple sclerosis listed by TCRdb under 2018. About the investigation overall: In multiple sclerosis patients, the study set the TCR beta repertoires of autoproliferating peripheral T cells against those of T cells infiltrating brain lesions. A couple of multiple sclerosis patients were included in the TCR sequencing because brain lesions obtained at autopsy or brain-infiltrating cells obtained from biopsy were available for them.

The cysteine opens and the phenylalanine closes a CDR3 of 14 amino acids. Of all the DNA, just the CDR3 is kept, 42 bases in frame from base 1. V drops 0 bases and J drops 2 bases, leaving 8 bases in between. As encoded in the germline V gene, CDR1 is SGHRS while CDR2 is YFSETQ. After CFSE-labeled PBMCs were cultured without a stimulus, the autoproliferating (CFSEdim) and non-proliferating (CFSEhi) T cell fractions were sequenced separately. In total, under 55 million CFSE-labeled PBMCs were cultured without stimulus for six to eight days, after which replicate wells were pooled. PBMCs were labeled with about 0.54 uM CFSE and cultured without exogenous stimuli in serum-free AIM-V medium. PBMCs were isolated by Ficoll density gradient centrifugation and were cryopreserved before use. Live 7-AAD-negative cells were sorted on a FACSAria III, washed with PBS, and frozen at -80 degrees C as dry pellets.

Genomic DNA was extracted, and the immunoSEQ Platform was used to amplify TCRbeta CDR3 regions from that DNA. Multiplex PCR, high-throughput sequencing and a vendor bioinformatics pipeline were combined in the immunoSEQ assay. The original methods were these. Non-productive sequences and CDR3s under 4 amino acids long were removed, and the clonotype frequencies in each sample were recalculated. In immunoSEQ Analyzer 2.0, a clonotype counted as shared when the CDR3 amino acid, V gene and J gene sequences were identical. To normalize repertoire overlap, the number of shared clonotypes was divided by the product of the two clone-set sizes and multiplied by 1000 to give arbitrary units. This is the immuneACCESS table as TCRdb keeps it, with only in-frame sequences that have V and J called. A part of the clones is gone; compared with another copy, unresolved V genes explain less than half, and the rest is unexplained. That table furnishes V, J and clone size, whereas the DNA furnished D and trimming. The sample profile shows under 50,000 clones; about 80% of them were found once. The ten largest make up about 1.1% of the sample.

Overall results and qualifications from the work: Clone-set sizes differed between compartments, which influenced counts of shared clonotypes and required normalization.

Note on this clone: Its antigen remains undetermined. Per-base qualities were not stored, and no clone one base away is much larger.

Sequencing input: PBMCs from blood kept in culture. Recombination linked TRBV5-1 to TRBJ1-1; the D gene identity is not certain. The TCR comes from a human donor with multiple sclerosis. The CDR3 reads as follows: CASSLVPSNTEAFF. DNA sequence: TGCGCCAGCAGCTTGGTTCCCTCAAACACTGAAGCTTTCTTT.